These 29 T cell receptor beta chains were all obtained from the same sample, sequenced in a study of STAT5B mutations in CD4+ large granular lymphocyte leukemia. Repertoires were generated with immunoSEQ multiplex PCR, while TCRdb's copy carries only in-frame clones and drops some. The sample has fewer than 25,000 clones, 82% seen once. Sequenced: CD4+ T cells from blood buffy coats. The origin of the receptors is a human donor in good health.

This clone showed up just once. This chain links TRBV6-4 with TRBJ1-2; no reliable D call. The CDR3 sequence is 16 residues long. CDR1 and CDR2 from the germline V gene are MRHNA and SNTAGT. Trimming stripped 2 bases from V and 4 bases from J, with 17 bases between. The CDR3 spells CASSDRFSTKLYGYTF. The CDR3 DNA sequence: TGTGCCAGCAGTGACAGGTTCAGCACTAAACTCTATGGCTACACCTTC.

This chain links TRBV15 with TRBJ2-7, with 7 positions matching TRBD1. The trim removed 0 bases at V and 2 bases at J, leaving 4 bases unmatched. The CDR3 is 15 amino acids. Germline CDR1 reads LNHNV; CDR2 reads YYDKDF (reference sequence). CDR3 bases: TGTGCCACCAGCAGAGAATACGACAGGGCCTACGAGCAGTACTTC. The encoded protein is CATSREYDRAYEQYF. Full variable domain (outside the CDR3, taken from reference TRBV15 and TRBJ2-7): DAMVIQNPRYQVTQFGKPVTLSCSQTLNHNVMYWYQQKSSQAPKLLFHYYDKDFNNEADTPDNFQSRRPNTSFCFLDIRSPGLGDTAMYLCATSREYDRAYEQYFGPGTRLTVT.

This clone has a handful of counts. The chain combines TRBV19 with TRBJ2-3, with D possibly being TRBD1 (5 bases). V was trimmed by 4 bases and J by 0 bases, leaving 11 bases between them. This CDR3 contains 15 residues. Germline CDR1 LNHDA, CDR2 SQIVND (reference sequence). For the CDR3, the DNA is TGTGCCAGTAGTACCCCCCGACAGAGCACAGATACGCAGTATTTT. This codes for CASSTPRQSTDTQYF.

The chain has TRBV28 and TRBJ1-2, with D maybe TRBD1 (6 bases). Trimming cost V 6 bases and J 4 bases, with 12 bases left between them. This CDR3 region has 13 residues. CDR1 is MDHEN, CDR2 SYDVKM, per germline. CDR3: CASRRQASYGYTF. The CDR3, as DNA: TGTGCCAGCAGACGACAGGCCTCCTATGGCTACACCTTC.

This chain joins TRBV6-1 and TRBJ2-7; no firm D call. The CDR3 extends over 14 amino acids. Trimming left V 1 base short and J 3 bases short, with 10 bases between. CDR1 and CDR2 from the germline V gene are MNHNS and SASEGT. The CDR3 bases are TGTGCCAGCAGTGAAGTACGGACCCTCTACGAGCAGTACTTC. Translating gives CASSEVRTLYEQYF.

The chain uses TRBV27 and TRBJ2-7; 8 bases map to TRBD2. This CDR3 is 15 amino acids long. From germline, CDR1 is MNHEY and CDR2 SMNVEV (reference sequence). Losses at the gene ends were 5 bases for V and 2 bases for J; bases not matched to a gene: 8. The CDR3 sequence: CASSETSGAPYEQYF. The CDR3 DNA reads TGTGCCAGCAGTGAAACTAGCGGAGCTCCCTACGAGCAGTACTTC.

This chain joins TRBV27 and TRBJ2-7; 11 nucleotides agree with TRBD2. V was clipped by 5 bases and J by 5 bases; unmatched bases: 14. This CDR3 region has 17 residues. The germline V gene encodes CDR1 MNHEY and CDR2 SMNVEV (reference sequence). CDR3 DNA sequence: TGTGCCAGCAGTCCGCTTATCACTAGCGGGAGTCCGCACGAGCAGTACTTC. This codes for CASSPLITSGSPHEQYF.

The J gene is TRBJ2-3, the V gene TRBV5-1, with 7 nucleotides matching TRBD1. V gave up 4 bases and J gave up 1 base; unmatched junction bases: 9. Germline V lookup: CDR1 SGHRS, CDR2 YFSETQ. The CDR3 length is 16 residues. The CDR3 region is CASSKGQAAGTDTQYF. The CDR3 region has the DNA TGCGCCAGCAGCAAAGGACAGGCAGCGGGCACAGATACGCAGTATTTT.

The chain joins TRBV7-2 to TRBJ2-1; D is undetermined. The germline V gene has CDR1 SGHTA and CDR2 FQGNSA. CDR3 size: 17 residues. Between the trimmed V and J ends, which lost 3 bases and 2 bases, there was a span of 17 bases. The CDR3 DNA is TGTGCCAGCAGCTTGGGCGGCGGAGTCTCTCCCTACAATGAGCAGTTCTTC. It translates to CASSLGGGVSPYNEQFF.

This clone was seen a handful of times. The J gene is TRBJ1-5, the V gene TRBV5-1, with no clear D. Trimming pared 3 bases from V and 6 bases from J, leaving 16 bases between. CDR1 and CDR2 (germline): SGHRS, YFSETQ. The CDR3 loop spans 15 amino acids. In DNA, the CDR3 is TGCGCCAGCAGCTATGACGATGGTGGCGGTCAGCCCCAGCATTTT. Protein product: CASSYDDGGGQPQHF. Complete variable domain (other parts from reference TRBV5-1 and TRBJ1-5): KAGVTQTPRYLIKTRGQQVTLSCSPISGHRSVSWYQQTPGQGLQFLFEYFSETQRNKGNFPGRFSGRQFSNSRSEMNVSTLELGDSALYLCASSYDDGGGQPQHFGDGTRLSIL.

The chain recombines TRBV7-8 with TRBJ1-2; 9 nucleotides align to TRBD1. The CDR3 contains 14 residues. With 4 bases clipped from V and 7 bases from J, the junction kept 7 bases outside the gene matches. Germline CDR1 reads SGHVS; CDR2 reads FQNEAQ. In DNA form, the CDR3 reads TGTGCCAGCAGCTCCTCGGGACAGGGAGCTGGCTACACCTTC. Translation gives CASSSSGQGAGYTF.

The chain joins TRBV7-2 to TRBJ1-6; D remains ambiguous. Germline CDR1 is SGHTA and CDR2 is FQGNSA. The CDR3 extends over 15 amino acids. V was shortened by 2 bases and J by 4 bases, with 9 bases between the two germline ends. CDR3 DNA: TGTGCCAGCAGCTTAATGGCGGAGTATAATTCACCCCTCCACTTT. This encodes CASSLMAEYNSPLHF. Based on the CDR3 plus reference TRBV7-2 and TRBJ1-6, the full variable domain is GAGVSQSPSNKVTEKGKDVELRCDPISGHTALYWYRQSLGQGLEFLIYFQGNSAPDKSGLPSDRFSAERTGGSVSTLTIQRTQQEDSAVYLCASSLMAEYNSPLHFGNGTRLTVT.

The CDR3 sequence is CASRNSGLAGNNEQFF. For the CDR3, the DNA is TGTGCCAGCAGAAACTCCGGACTAGCGGGGAACAATGAGCAGTTCTTC. J is TRBJ2-1 and V is TRBV27; 12 bases match TRBD2. The CDR3 consists of 16 residues. Germline CDR1 is MNHEY and CDR2 is SMNVEV (reference sequence). Trimming took 6 bases from V and 5 from J; bases not matched to a gene: 8.

The chain recombines TRBV7-2 with TRBJ2-7; 7 bases are a match to TRBD1. Germline CDR1 is SGHTA and CDR2 is FQGNSA. The CDR3 loop spans 14 amino acids. The trim removed 5 bases at V and 3 bases at J, leaving 7 bases unmatched. The CDR3 bases are TGTGCCAGCAGCCGACAGGGCACAGGCTACGAGCAGTACTTC. Protein: CASSRQGTGYEQYF.

V and J are TRBV2 and TRBJ1-4; 8 bases fit TRBD1. The CDR3 loop spans 14 amino acids. With 6 bases clipped from V and 8 bases from J, the junction kept 8 bases outside the gene matches. CDR1 is SNHLY and CDR2 is FYNNEI in the germline V gene. The chain's CDR3 is CASRRTGSSEKLFF. As DNA, the CDR3 is TGTGCCAGCAGGCGGACAGGGTCTTCCGAAAAACTGTTTTTT.

This clone was seen a single time. The chain is built from TRBV5-1 and TRBJ2-3; the D gene is possibly TRBD1 (6 bases). Germline CDR1 is SGHRS and CDR2 is YFSETQ. With 2 bases removed from V and 3 bases from J, the gap between germline ends came to 13 bases. The CDR3 has 15 residues. CDR3 nucleotides: TGCGCCAGCAGCTTTAAGGGGGAAGGAACAGATACGCAGTATTTT. Its translation: CASSFKGEGTDTQYF.

This clone has just a few counts. The chain recombines TRBV28 with TRBJ1-5, with 7 nucleotides matching TRBD1. V shed 6 bases, J shed 2 bases, and the junction held 10 bases outside the gene matches. This CDR3 is 16 amino acids long. Germline lookup yields CDR1 MDHEN and CDR2 SYDVKM. CDR3: CASSPRGGGGNQPQHF. The CDR3, as DNA: TGTGCCAGCAGCCCAAGAGGAGGGGGCGGCAATCAGCCCCAGCATTTT.

The genes are TRBV19 and TRBJ2-5; D is possibly TRBD2 (5 bases). The J call is in doubt because the DNA end fits TRBJ2-7 better. The germline gives CDR1 LNHDA, CDR2 SQIVND (reference sequence). The CDR3 totals 14 residues. For the CDR3, the DNA is TGTGCCAGTAGTCAGTCACTAGTCTCCTACGAGCAGTACTTC. Protein product: CASSQSLVSYEQYF.

The V call is TRBV6-5, the J call TRBJ1-5, with D perhaps matching TRBD1 (5 bases). Germline CDR1 reads MNHEY; CDR2 reads SVGAGI. The CDR3 is 15 amino acids. The V end was cut by 6 bases, the J end by 0 bases, with 12 bases between. For the CDR3, the DNA is TGTGCCAGCAGGTCCGACAGTTATAGCAATCAGCCCCAGCATTTT. This codes for CASRSDSYSNQPQHF.

This chain links TRBV19 with TRBJ2-2; the match to TRBD2 covers 8 bases. The CDR3 has 15 amino acids. CDR1 and CDR2 (germline): LNHDA, SQIVND (reference sequence). After removal of 0 bases from V and 6 bases from J, the junction contained 3 bases not matched to a gene. CDR3 coding DNA: TGTGCCAGTAGTATAGACGGGGGGGTCCCCGGGGAGCTGTTTTTT. Protein sequence: CASSIDGGVPGELFF.

The V call is TRBV7-2, the J call TRBJ2-4; 9 positions match TRBD1. V gave up 6 bases and J gave up 4 bases; unmatched junction bases: 7. The CDR3 is 15 residues long. Germline V gene data show CDR1 as SGHTA and CDR2 as FQGNSA. In DNA form, the CDR3 reads TGTGCCAGCAGGTCGACAGGGGGGGATAAAAACATTCAGTACTTC. Protein product: CASRSTGGDKNIQYF.

The chain's CDR3 is CASSLVGGTYEQYF. CDR3 DNA sequence: TGTGCCAGCAGTTTAGTCGGCGGAACCTACGAGCAGTACTTC. The chain recombines TRBV28 with TRBJ2-7, with D hard to call. Germline CDR1 and CDR2: MDHEN and SYDVKM. Deletions cut 2 bases from V and 2 bases from J, with 10 bases between. The length of the CDR3 is 14 residues.

This clone was counted a few times. The chain recombines TRBV15 with TRBJ2-3; D is uncertain. This CDR3 is built from 15 residues. CDR1 and CDR2 (germline): LNHNV, YYDKDF (reference sequence). Trimming left V 0 bases short and J 2 bases short, with 9 bases between. Here the CDR3 DNA reads TGTGCCACCAGCAGAGATCTGACCTCCACAGATACGCAGTATTTT. Encoded protein: CATSRDLTSTDTQYF.

The chain joins TRBV18 to TRBJ2-7; no clear D gene. V lost 5 bases to trimming and J lost 3 bases, with 8 bases between them. The CDR3 covers 12 residues. The germline V gene has CDR1 KGHSH and CDR2 LQKENI. CDR3 sequence: CASSFDRYEQYF. In nucleotides, the CDR3 is TGTGCCAGCTCATTCGACCGCTACGAGCAGTACTTC.

The V call is TRBV6-1, the J call TRBJ1-5, with TRBD1 as a possible D gene (5 bases). CDR3 length: 16 amino acids. The germline V gene encodes CDR1 MNHNS and CDR2 SASEGT. V gave up 4 bases and J gave up 4 bases, with 17 bases separating them. The CDR3 here is CASSAPRDLGNQPQHF. Here the CDR3 DNA reads TGTGCCAGCAGTGCCCCGAGGGACCTAGGGAATCAGCCCCAGCATTTT.

This sequence joins TRBV2 and TRBJ1-5; D unclear. CDR3 size: 14 residues. From germline, CDR1 is SNHLY and CDR2 FYNNEI. Trimming removed 7 bases from V and 2 bases from J, with 12 bases in between. The CDR3 region has the DNA TGTGCCAGCAATGTGGGCGCGGGCAATCAGCCCCAGCATTTT. This encodes CASNVGAGNQPQHF.

The sample holds a few counts of this clone. This chain joins TRBV19 and TRBJ2-7; 9 nucleotides match TRBD1. There are 14 residues in the CDR3. Germline values: CDR1 LNHDA, CDR2 SQIVND (reference sequence). V lost 5 bases, J lost 2 bases, and 4 bases stayed unmatched. The CDR3 coding sequence is TGTGCCAGTAGTTACAGGGGGCCGGCCTACGAGCAGTACTTC. Its protein product is CASSYRGPAYEQYF.

V and J are TRBV27 and TRBJ2-3; TRBD1 aligns across 7 bases. The CDR3 is 16 amino acids. V shed 8 bases, J shed 0 bases, and the junction held 11 bases outside the gene matches. In germline, CDR1 is MNHEY, CDR2 SMNVEV (reference sequence). The CDR3 sequence: CASASHTGVSTDTQYF. The CDR3 DNA sequence: TGTGCCAGCGCCTCCCATACAGGGGTTAGCACAGATACGCAGTATTTT.

This clone was seen a handful of times. The V gene is TRBV7-2, the J gene TRBJ2-7; D is unresolved. This CDR3 is 12 amino acids long. V lost 4 bases and J 7 bases, leaving 11 bases between the germline ends. Germline-derived CDR1 and CDR2 are SGHTA and FQGNSA. The CDR3 loop reads CASSSYGPEQYF. The CDR3 DNA follows: TGTGCCAGCAGCTCCTACGGACCTGAGCAGTACTTC.